Listed below are T cell receptor beta chains from one sample, sequenced in a study of blood T cell repertoires in COVID-19. Here immunoSEQ multiplex PCR was the method, and the copy in TCRdb shows in-frame clones only, minus some. The sample lists 200,000 to 250,000 clones, roughly 82% seen once, with roughly 2% in the top ten. Sequencing input: PBMCs or T cells enriched from blood (not recorded which). All receptors derive from a woman between 50 and 59 years old who had recovered from COVID-19. CDR3s include the opening cysteine and the closing phenylalanine or tryptophan.

j_call,v_call,cdr3_aa
TRBJ1-2,TRBV7-9,CASSPSGNFYGYTF
TRBJ1-1,TRBV19,CASSSLGSGTEAFF
TRBJ2-7,TRBV18,CASSSNYRTGRGGRSGLGAYEQYF
TRBJ2-7,TRBV12-3/TRBV12-4,CASRRGTNYEQYF
TRBJ1-1,TRBV2,CASSMRVNTEAFF
TRBJ2-3,TRBV7-9,CASSPRTGMSTDTQYF
TRBJ2-2,TRBV14,CASSQDGQGATTGELFF
TRBJ2-1,TRBV9,CASSVVAGGENEQFF
TRBJ2-5,TRBV7-2,CASSFSGLETQYF
TRBJ2-5,TRBV5-4,CASSFGGRTAQETQYF
TRBJ2-7,TRBV9,CASSVALGGEQYF
TRBJ1-6,TRBV15,CATSRDPGTVNSPLHF
TRBJ2-5,TRBV7-2,CASSLVSGLETQYF
TRBJ1-2,TRBV29-1,CSVEDRDRQGLLYGYTF
TRBJ1-4,TRBV7-2,CASSFRDRGRTNEKLFF
TRBJ2-1,TRBV2,CASRAPMTGAGRPEQFF
TRBJ1-2,TRBV18,CASSPPSGQTYTF
TRBJ1-1,TRBV7-9,CASSARTANTEAFF
TRBJ1-3,TRBV7-9,CASSPGLSRSGNTIYF
TRBJ2-1,TRBV11-2,CASSPNGQGTNEQFF
TRBJ2-7,TRBV6-2/TRBV6-3,CASSSSASGRGRSYEQYF
TRBJ2-2,TRBV7-3,CASSFGGGNTGELFF
TRBJ2-1,TRBV6-2/TRBV6-3,CASSYSFPSGGLSSYNEQFF
TRBJ1-3,TRBV5-4,CASSRGSRGNTIYF
TRBJ1-1,TRBV5-1,CASSFPGRENTEAFF
TRBJ2-7,TRBV11-3,CASSWTSGGSYEQYF
TRBJ1-6,TRBV19,CASSRQGNSPLHF
TRBJ2-7,TRBV4-1,CASSQDQGASYEQYF
TRBJ2-1,TRBV6-6,CASSSAGTTGSEQFF
TRBJ2-7,TRBV5-1,CASSSSPISPAGEQYF
TRBJ2-1,TRBV11-2,CASSPGTRGGNEQFF
TRBJ1-2,TRBV2,CASRRQGFWGYTF
TRBJ2-3,TRBV2,CASSPRAGGELLELTTDTQYF
TRBJ2-3,TRBV4-2,CASSQGRDRTDTQYF
TRBJ1-6,TRBV21-1,CASSREGSTRSPLHF
TRBJ1-2,TRBV2,CASRTYRGKNYGYTF
TRBJ1-2,TRBV3-1/TRBV3-2,CASSQERSSRGGIHGYTF
TRBJ1-5,TRBV7-9,CASSATGSKPQHF